Shown below are 3 T cell receptor beta chains from a single sample sequenced in a study of T-cell memory formation after mild COVID-19. A single record per CDR3 protein comes from TCRdb applying MiXCR to the 5' RACE reads. The data show approximately 490,000 distinct CDR3 sequences, roughly 22% seen once. Sequencing was performed on PBMCs or a T cell subset sorted from them (not recorded which). The receptors were gathered from an adult woman who had mild COVID-19 (a few samples of this study predate the infection). Cell type and time point are not known.

This clonotype has just a few counts. The chain is built from TRBV9 and TRBJ2-6; 8 bases are a match to TRBD1. J lost 0 bases, V lost 0 bases, and 8 bases had no gene match. CDR1 and CDR2 from the germline V gene are SGDLS and YYNGEE. CDR3 length: 19 amino acids. Here the CDR3 reads CASSVEWDRSVSGANVLTF. In DNA form, the CDR3 reads TGTGCCAGCAGCGTAGAATGGGACAGGTCAGTCTCTGGGGCCAACGTCCTGACTTTC.

This chain joins TRBV13 and TRBJ1-2; no clear D. This CDR3 is built from 14 residues. The V and J ends lost 2 bases and 7 bases respectively, with 14 bases between them. Germline CDR1 is PRHDT and CDR2 is FYEKMQ (reference sequence). The CDR3 protein is CASSLRAGIGGYTF. The CDR3 coding sequence is TGTGCCAGCAGCTTAAGGGCCGGTATTGGTGGCTACACCTTC.

V usage is TRBV24-1 and J usage is TRBJ1-4; no firm D call. V was trimmed by 2 bases and J by 2 bases, leaving 11 bases between them. CDR1 KGHDR and CDR2 SFDVKD come from the germline V gene. The CDR3 sequence is 16 residues long. CDR3 bases: TGTGCCACCAGTGATTCAGACCCGGTGACTAATGAAAAACTGTTTTTT. This sequence encodes CATSDSDPVTNEKLFF.